One and the same sample provided the 10 T cell receptor beta chains below, sequenced in a study of T cell responses to AZD1222 COVID-19 vaccine (dated by TCRdb to about 2021). The method was the immunoSEQ multiplex PCR assay. Drawn from immuneACCESS, this table holds only the in-frame rearrangements with V and J called that TCRdb kept. Clones are partly lost; checked studies trace under half to an unresolved V gene and leave the rest unexplained. Across this sample there are tens of thousands of clones, with roughly 90% seen only once. The ten top clones hold about 3% of the sample. Read against the paper, the sample's time point label means: baseline before first vaccination. Here the sequenced sample was peripheral blood, taken on day 0 of AZD1222 vaccination. All receptors come from an adult in good health.

The V gene is TRBV5-1, the J gene TRBJ1-1; 10 bases are shared with TRBD1. From germline, CDR1 is SGHRS and CDR2 YFSETQ. J gave up 0 bases and V 6 bases, and 8 bases lay outside the gene matches. CDR3 size: 16 residues. The CDR3 sequence: CASTFGTGVMNTEAFF. The CDR3 DNA follows: TGCGCCAGCACCTTCGGGACAGGGGTGATGAACACTGAAGCTTTCTTT. The variable domain in full, completed from reference TRBV5-1 and TRBJ1-1, reads KAGVTQTPRYLIKTRGQQVTLSCSPISGHRSVSWYQQTPGQGLQFLFEYFSETQRNKGNFPGRFSGRQFSNSRSEMNVSTLELGDSALYLCASTFGTGVMNTEAFFGQGTRLTVV.

This chain uses TRBV7-9 with TRBJ1-2; 9 bases agree with TRBD1. This CDR3 contains 15 residues. J lost 1 base, V lost 3 bases, and 3 bases had no gene match. Looked up from germline, CDR1 is SEHNR and CDR2 is FQNEAQ (reference sequence). CDR3 bases: TGTGCCAGCAGCTTCGTGACAGGGGGTAACTATGGCTACACCTTC. This sequence encodes CASSFVTGGNYGYTF.

The chain recombines TRBV18 with TRBJ2-1; 14 nucleotides align to TRBD2. Germline V CDR1 and CDR2: KGHSH, LQKENI. CDR3 size: 15 residues. V was pared by 5 bases and J by 5 bases, with 2 bases of the junction left unmatched. The CDR3 is CASSLTSGGDNEQFF. The CDR3, as DNA: TGTGCCAGCTCATTGACTAGCGGGGGGGACAATGAGCAGTTCTTC.

The rearrangement links TRBV4-1 to TRBJ1-1, with D perhaps TRBD1 (6 bases). The germline V gene encodes CDR1 MGHRA and CDR2 YSYEKL. This CDR3 contains 16 residues. Trimming took 1 base from V and 3 from J, leaving 15 bases between them. Written as DNA, the CDR3 is TGCGCCAGCAGCCAAGTCAACAGGGTGGTGGACACTGAAGCTTTCTTT. Its translation is CASSQVNRVVDTEAFF.

The V gene is TRBV19, the J gene TRBJ1-5; no reliable D call. Trimming shortened V by 8 bases and J by 0 bases, and 5 bases separated the two germline ends. Germline CDR1 is LNHDA and CDR2 is SQIVND (reference sequence). CDR3 length: 12 residues. DNA of the CDR3: TGTGCCAGTGGGGATAGCAATCAGCCCCAGCATTTT. This encodes CASGDSNQPQHF.

CDR3 residues: CASSISYWTGVGNQPQHF. In DNA, the CDR3 is TGTGCCAGTAGTATCAGCTACTGGACAGGGGTTGGGAATCAGCCCCAGCATTTT. This rearrangement joins TRBV19 to TRBJ1-5; 9 bases agree with TRBD1. The CDR3 extends over 18 amino acids. Unmatched junction bases numbered 13, after V lost 3 bases and J lost 4 bases. Germline V CDR1 and CDR2: LNHDA, SQIVND (reference sequence).

CDR3 region: CATSASLNQPQHF. The DNA for the CDR3 is TGTGCCACCAGTGCCTCTTTGAATCAGCCCCAGCATTTT. The V call is TRBV24-1, the J call TRBJ1-5, with D hard to call. In germline, CDR1 is KGHDR, CDR2 SFDVKD. Trimming left V 5 bases short and J 4 bases short, with 8 bases between. This CDR3 region has 13 residues.

J is TRBJ2-7 and V is TRBV30, with D unresolved. The V and J ends lost 3 bases and 6 bases respectively, with 12 bases between them. From germline, CDR1 is GTSNPN and CDR2 SVGIG (reference sequence). The CDR3 length is 12 residues. CDR3 sequence (DNA): TGTGCCTGGAGGGAGAATGGTCTCGAGCAGTACTTC. Its translation: CAWRENGLEQYF.

This chain links TRBV6-6 with TRBJ1-4; possibly TRBD1 for D (6 bases). The germline V gene encodes CDR1 MNHNY and CDR2 SVGAGI (reference sequence). Trimming removed 5 bases from V and 2 bases from J, with 12 bases in between. CDR3 length: 15 amino acids. CDR3 sequence (DNA): TGTGCCAGCAGTACGGAAGGGGGGACTAATGAAAAACTGTTTTTT. The encoded protein is CASSTEGGTNEKLFF.

This chain joins TRBV6-5 and TRBJ1-6; D possibly corresponds to TRBD1 (6 bases). Germline loops: CDR1 MNHEY, CDR2 SVGAGI. The ends were cut back, 5 bases at V and 9 bases at J, with 11 bases in the middle. This CDR3 is 13 amino acids long. This CDR3 is CASSNRESSPLHF. The CDR3 DNA reads TGTGCCAGCAGTAACAGGGAGAGTTCACCCCTCCACTTT.